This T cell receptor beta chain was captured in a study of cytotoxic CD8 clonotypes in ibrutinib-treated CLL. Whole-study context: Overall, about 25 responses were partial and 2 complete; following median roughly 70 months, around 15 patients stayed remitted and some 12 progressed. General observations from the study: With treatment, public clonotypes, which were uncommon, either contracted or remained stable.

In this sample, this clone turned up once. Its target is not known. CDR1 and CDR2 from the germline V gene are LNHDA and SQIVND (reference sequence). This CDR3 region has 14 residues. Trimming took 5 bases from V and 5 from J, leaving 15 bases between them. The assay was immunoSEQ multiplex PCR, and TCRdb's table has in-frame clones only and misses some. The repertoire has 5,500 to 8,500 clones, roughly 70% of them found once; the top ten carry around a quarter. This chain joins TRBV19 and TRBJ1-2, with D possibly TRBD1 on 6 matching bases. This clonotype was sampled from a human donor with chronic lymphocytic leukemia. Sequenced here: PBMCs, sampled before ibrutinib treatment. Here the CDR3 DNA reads TGTGCCAGTAGTTTTAATCAGAGGGGGTATGGCTACACCTTC. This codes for CASSFNQRGYGYTF.